Reported below is one T cell receptor (beta chain). The V segment lost 5 bases and the J segment 5 bases; nucleotides outside the gene matches: 7. This CDR3 has 14 amino acids. Germline-derived CDR1 and CDR2 are SEHNR and FQNEAQ (reference sequence). The repertoire was sequenced with immunoSEQ multiplex PCR; TCRdb's copy has only in-frame clones and lacks some. This sample has some 100,000 clones, with approximately 90% found just once. This entry belongs to a study of blood T cell repertoires in COVID-19. The overall study: PBMCs, B-cell-depleted T cells, or T cells were the source of the cDNA or gDNA that made up the material.

The chain has TRBV7-9 and TRBJ2-5; 8 bases agree with TRBD2. The source material was peripheral blood. This clonotype was sampled from an elderly woman with active COVID-19. CDR3 sequence reads: CASSLSGTGETQYF. For the CDR3, the DNA is TGTGCCAGCAGCCTTAGCGGGACGGGGGAGACCCAGTACTTC.